Listed below are T cell receptor beta chains from one sample, sequenced in a study of OX40 agonist ivuxolimab in advanced cancers. Libraries were prepared by immunoSEQ multiplex PCR; TCRdb keeps only in-frame clonotypes and omits some of them. Among around 150,000 clones listed, around 93% were seen once. Material: CD4+ or CD8+ T cells sorted from blood, obtained in a trial of the OX40 agonist ivuxolimab. The receptor set was obtained from an adult with an advanced solid tumor such as melanoma, head and neck, liver or kidney cancer. The CDR3 runs from the conserved cysteine through the conserved F or W. Fields, in order: V gene, J gene, D gene, clone size, CDR3 protein, CDR3 DNA. D genes are given only for firm matches. The size entry is marked missing in some rows and otherwise reads once, few, many or a size class.

TRBV27	TRBJ2-1	TRBD1	NA	CASSYRPGQGSNEQFF	TGTGCCAGCAGTTACCGACCGGGACAGGGGAGCAATGAGCAGTTCTTC
TRBV27	TRBJ2-7	TRBD2	NA	CASSLLGSASGRVQYF	TGTGCCAGCAGTTTATTAGGCAGTGCTAGCGGGAGGGTGCAGTACTTC
TRBV18	TRBJ1-4	NA	NA	CASSPRADEKLFF	TGTGCCAGCTCACCACGTGCGGATGAAAAACTGTTTTTT
TRBV4-1	TRBJ2-7	NA	NA	CASSQAGHRGPLEQYF	TGCGCCAGCAGCCAGGCAGGCCACCGGGGACCATTGGAGCAGTACTTC
TRBV5-6	TRBJ1-5	TRBD1	NA	CASSLRQGKGPQHF	TGTGCCAGCAGCTTGAGACAGGGCAAGGGGCCCCAGCATTTT
TRBV27	TRBJ2-7	NA	NA	CASSFRRGHEQYF	TGTGCCAGCAGTTTTCGCAGGGGCCACGAGCAGTACTTC
TRBV30	TRBJ2-1	NA	NA	CAWSLGLNEQFF	TGTGCCTGGAGTCTAGGGCTCAATGAGCAGTTCTTC
TRBV7-2	TRBJ2-7	TRBD2	NA	CASSSPGLHTPYEQYF	TGTGCCAGCAGCTCGCCGGGACTACACACCCCCTACGAGCAGTACTTC
TRBV7-9	TRBJ2-7	NA	NA	CASTSVDEQYF	TGTGCCAGCACCTCCGTCGACGAGCAGTACTTC
TRBV29-1	TRBJ2-5	TRBD2	once	CSVEASGGFQETQYF	TGCAGCGTTGAGGCTAGCGGGGGGTTCCAAGAGACCCAGTACTTC
TRBV2	TRBJ1-1	TRBD1	once	CASNLGQVATGTEAFF	TGTGCCAGCAATTTGGGACAGGTAGCTACTGGCACTGAAGCTTTCTTT
TRBV7-2	TRBJ2-7	NA	once	CASSSRGYSPYEQYF	TGTGCCAGCAGCTCCAGGGGTTACAGCCCCTACGAGCAGTACTTC
TRBV25-1	TRBJ1-5	NA	NA	CASSEYSGQPQHF	TGTGCCAGCAGTGAATATTCAGGACAGCCCCAGCATTTT
TRBV28	TRBJ1-5	TRBD1	few	CAILTGEDQPQHF	TGTGCCATTCTCACAGGGGAAGATCAGCCCCAGCATTTT
TRBV7-9	TRBJ1-2	NA	once	CASSPGDYGYTF	TGTGCCAGCAGCCCAGGGGACTATGGCTACACCTTC
TRBV11-2	TRBJ1-5	NA	once	CASSLVPDRNQPQHF	TGTGCCAGCAGCTTAGTCCCGGACAGAAATCAGCCCCAGCATTTT
TRBV28	TRBJ2-5	NA	NA	CASIPAGVRETQYF	TGTGCCAGCATACCCGCCGGGGTCCGTGAGACCCAGTACTTC
TRBV6-6	TRBJ2-7	NA	NA	CASSSPGHSSYEQYF	TGTGCCAGCAGTTCCCCGGGACATAGCTCCTACGAGCAGTACTTC
TRBV21-1	TRBJ2-3	NA	NA	CASTPSWDRGRTDTQYF	TGTGCCAGCACCCCCTCATGGGACAGGGGGCGCACAGATACGCAGTATTTT
TRBV25-1	TRBJ1-6	NA	NA	CASSDLDGNPNSPLHF	TGTGCCAGCAGTGACCTCGACGGGAACCCTAATTCACCCCTCCACTTT
TRBV25-1	TRBJ1-2	TRBD1	NA	CASSRQGGIYGYTF	TGTGCCAGCAGTCGACAGGGGGGCATCTATGGCTACACCTTC
TRBV28	TRBJ2-2	NA	NA	CASSSPGPVGELFF	TGTGCCAGCAGTTCGCCCGGACCTGTCGGGGAGCTGTTTTTT
TRBV5-8	TRBJ1-2	TRBD1	NA	CASSPRQGVGYTF	TGTGCCAGCAGCCCTAGACAGGGAGTTGGCTACACCTTC
TRBV19	TRBJ1-1	TRBD1	NA	CASSRGQGSTEAFF	TGTGCCAGTTCCAGAGGACAGGGATCCACTGAAGCTTTCTTT
TRBV5-1	TRBJ1-4	NA	NA	CASSLEKGGLFF	TGCGCCAGCAGCTTGGAGAAGGGAGGCCTGTTTTTT
TRBV18	TRBJ1-2	NA	NA	CASSRQNLGYGYTF	TGTGCCAGCTCTAGACAGAACCTGGGCTATGGCTACACCTTC
TRBV5-6	TRBJ1-6	NA	NA	CASSLVVTDNSPLHF	TGTGCCAGCAGCTTGGTGGTGACGGATAATTCACCCCTCCACTTT
TRBV7-2	TRBJ1-2	NA	NA	CASSLYVGRGYGYTF	TGTGCCAGCAGCTTGTATGTGGGTCGGGGATATGGCTACACCTTC
TRBV18	TRBJ1-4	TRBD1	NA	CASSPGQGEKLFF	TGTGCCAGCTCACCGGGACAGGGGGAAAAACTGTTTTTT
TRBV11-3	TRBJ2-7	NA	once	CASSRIDLDEQYF	TGTGCCAGCAGCCGTATTGATCTCGACGAGCAGTACTTC
TRBV25-1	TRBJ1-5	NA	NA	CASSGSDRLNQPQHF	TGTGCCAGCAGTGGCTCCGACAGGTTGAATCAGCCCCAGCATTTT
TRBV6-5	TRBJ2-7	NA	once	CASRWRPFPEQYF	TGTGCCAGCAGGTGGCGGCCTTTCCCCGAGCAGTACTTC
TRBV5-6	TRBJ2-7	TRBD1	NA	CASSLRRTGALYEQYF	TGTGCCAGCAGCTTACGAAGGACAGGGGCTTTATACGAGCAGTACTTC
TRBV5-1	TRBJ1-3	TRBD1	NA	CASSLRGPGGTSGNTIYF	TGCGCCAGCAGCTTGAGAGGGCCAGGGGGGACCTCTGGAAACACCATATATTTT
TRBV4-1	TRBJ1-5	TRBD1	NA	CASSQDPQGGNQPQHF	TGCGCCAGCAGCCAAGACCCACAGGGGGGCAATCAGCCCCAGCATTTT
TRBV9	TRBJ2-5	NA	NA	CASSVGVGLSKETQYF	TGTGCCAGCAGCGTAGGCGTGGGCCTCTCTAAAGAGACCCAGTACTTC
TRBV7-9	TRBJ2-3	TRBD1	few	CASSLLRTGSTDTQYF	TGTGCCAGCAGCTTGCTACGGACAGGGAGCACAGATACGCAGTATTTT
TRBV11-2	TRBJ2-1	NA	once	CASSSMRGGSYNEQFF	TGTGCCAGCAGCTCTATGAGGGGGGGATCCTACAATGAGCAGTTCTTC
TRBV10-1	TRBJ1-1	NA	NA	CASSETGTTPRTEAFF	TGCGCCAGCAGCGAAACCGGGACGACCCCCAGGACTGAAGCTTTCTTT
TRBV4-1	TRBJ2-4	TRBD1	NA	CASSYGTEGFKNIQYF	TGCGCCAGCAGTTACGGGACAGAAGGGTTTAAAAACATTCAGTACTTC
TRBV12-5	TRBJ1-5	NA	NA	CASGLVGVQPQHF	TGTGCTAGTGGTTTGGTAGGGGTTCAGCCCCAGCATTTT
TRBV19	TRBJ1-2	NA	once	CASMAGNFYGYTF	TGTGCCAGTATGGCAGGAAACTTCTATGGCTACACCTTC
TRBV7-2	TRBJ1-1	NA	NA	CASSLVTLNTEAFF	TGTGCCAGCAGCTTAGTAACCTTGAACACTGAAGCTTTCTTT
TRBV5-4	TRBJ2-5	NA	NA	CASSPREGLETQYF	TGTGCCAGCAGCCCCCGTGAGGGTTTAGAGACCCAGTACTTC
TRBV28	TRBJ2-7	NA	NA	CASSFGGPSYEQYF	TGTGCCAGCAGTTTCGGCGGGCCCTCCTACGAGCAGTACTTC
TRBV6-6	TRBJ1-2	NA	few	CASSYDYGYTF	TGTGCCAGCAGTTACGACTATGGCTACACCTTC
TRBV2	TRBJ2-5	NA	NA	CASIRGNGETQYF	TGTGCCAGCATAAGAGGGAATGGGGAGACCCAGTACTTC
TRBV10-3	TRBJ2-7	NA	once	CAISESTGLEQYF	TGTGCCATCAGTGAGTCGACGGGGCTCGAGCAGTACTTC
TRBV15	TRBJ2-1	TRBD2	NA	CATSRDRIAGVNEQFF	TGTGCCACCAGCAGAGATCGGATAGCGGGAGTTAATGAGCAGTTCTTC
TRBV19	TRBJ1-2	NA	NA	CASSIRGTRGGYTF	TGTGCCAGTAGTATTCGGGGGACCCGAGGTGGCTACACCTTC
TRBV28	TRBJ1-2	NA	NA	CASTFLIGYGYTF	TGTGCCAGCACCTTCCTCATCGGCTATGGCTACACCTTC
TRBV7-2	TRBJ2-1	NA	once	CASIKRLGHYEQFF	TGTGCCAGCATTAAAAGACTAGGGCACTATGAGCAGTTCTTC
TRBV7-2	TRBJ1-1	NA	NA	CASSLGPGPPHTEAFF	TGTGCCAGCAGCTTAGGGCCAGGTCCTCCCCACACTGAAGCTTTCTTT
TRBV4-3	TRBJ1-3	NA	NA	CASSQDPNSPIYF	TGCGCCAGCAGCCAAGATCCGAACAGCCCCATATATTTT
TRBV7-9	TRBJ2-3	NA	NA	CASTLGLSITDTQYF	TGTGCCAGCACCTTGGGGCTTTCTATCACAGATACGCAGTATTTT